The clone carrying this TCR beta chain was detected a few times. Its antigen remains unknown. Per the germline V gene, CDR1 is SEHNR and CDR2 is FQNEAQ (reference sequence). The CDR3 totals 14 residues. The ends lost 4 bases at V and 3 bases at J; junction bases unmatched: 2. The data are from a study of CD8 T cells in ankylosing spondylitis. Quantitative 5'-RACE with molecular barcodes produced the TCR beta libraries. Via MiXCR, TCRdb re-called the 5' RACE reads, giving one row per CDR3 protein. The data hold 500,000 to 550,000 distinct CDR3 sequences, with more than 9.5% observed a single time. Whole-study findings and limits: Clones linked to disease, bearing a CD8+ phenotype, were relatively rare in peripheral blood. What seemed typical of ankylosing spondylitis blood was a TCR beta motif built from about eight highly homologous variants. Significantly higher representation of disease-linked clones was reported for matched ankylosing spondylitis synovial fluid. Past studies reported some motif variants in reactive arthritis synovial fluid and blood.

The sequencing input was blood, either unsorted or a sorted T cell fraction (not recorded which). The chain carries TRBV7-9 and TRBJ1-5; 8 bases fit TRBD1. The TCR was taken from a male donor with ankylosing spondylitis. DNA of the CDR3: TGTGCCAGCAGCTCGACAGGGGTCAATCAGCCCCAGCATTTT. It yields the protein CASSSTGVNQPQHF.